Listed below are T cell receptor beta chains from one sample, sequenced in a study of T-cell reconstitution after alpha-beta-depleted transplantation in children. One entry per CDR3 protein, called by TCRdb with MiXCR from the PCR reads. Of 400,000 to 450,000 distinct CDR3 sequences listed, 43% are singletons. The sample in question was PBMCs, obtained before TCRalphabeta/CD19-depleted stem cell transplant. These TCRs come from a girl under 10 years old with aplastic anemia, due to receive a stem cell transplant. CDR3s include the opening cysteine and the closing phenylalanine or tryptophan. Each record gives: J gene, D gene, clone size, V gene, CDR3 protein, CDR3 DNA. A D gene is named only where the DNA matches it firmly. Clone size is not always given. Where it is, it says once, few, many or a class for expanded clones.

>TRBJ2-5|NA|NA|TRBV7-6
CASSPVLLAEETQYF
TGTGCCAGCAGCCCCGTACTTCTAGCCGAAGAGACCCAGTACTTC
>TRBJ2-1|TRBD2|many|TRBV7-2
CASSPGLAYNEQFF
TGTGCCAGCAGCCCGGGACTAGCCTACAATGAGCAGTTCTTC
>TRBJ1-2|NA|NA|TRBV20-1
CSASAGRDGYTF
TGCAGTGCTAGTGCTGGGAGGGATGGCTACACCTTC
>TRBJ2-3|NA|many|TRBV7-9
CASSPPPDTQYF
TGTGCCAGCAGCCCCCCCCCGGATACGCAGTATTTT
>TRBJ2-5|NA|few|TRBV20-1
CSAASYNQQETQYF
TGCAGTGCTGCCTCATATAACCAACAAGAGACCCAGTACTTC
>TRBJ2-7|TRBD2|NA|TRBV5-1
CASSFSSGSSIYEQYF
TGCGCCAGCAGCTTTAGTAGCGGGAGTAGTATCTACGAGCAGTACTTC
>TRBJ2-1|TRBD2|NA|TRBV24-1
CATSGTGSGSEPFF
TGTGCCACCAGTGGTACCGGGAGCGGGAGTGAGCCGTTCTTC
>TRBJ2-7|TRBD1|NA|TRBV7-9
CASSSWDSSYEQYF
TGTGCCAGCAGCTCCTGGGACAGTTCCTACGAGCAGTACTTC
>TRBJ2-7|TRBD2|NA|TRBV4-2
CASSQVLRREGLNF
TGTGCCAGCAGCCAGGTTCTGAGGCGGGAGGGGTTAAACTTC
>TRBJ2-7|TRBD2|NA|TRBV3-1
CASSQASGLSSYEQYF
TGTGCCAGCAGCCAAGCTAGCGGGTTGAGCTCCTACGAGCAGTACTTC
>TRBJ2-1|NA|NA|TRBV5-8
CASSLYQGFRYNEQFF
TGTGCCAGCAGCTTGTATCAGGGGTTTCGCTACAATGAGCAGTTCTTC
>TRBJ2-3|NA|NA|TRBV28
CASSPQGHPLSDTQYF
TGTGCCAGCAGTCCTCAGGGTCACCCCCTTTCGGATACGCAGTATTTT
>TRBJ2-3|TRBD1|NA|TRBV29-1
CSVPDRGTDTQYF
TGCAGCGTTCCGGACAGGGGGACAGATACGCAGTATTTT
>TRBJ1-1|NA|many|TRBV27
CASSLGPGDGTEAFF
TGTGCCAGCAGTTTAGGTCCAGGGGATGGCACTGAAGCTTTCTTT
>TRBJ2-4|NA|NA|TRBV7-9
CASSSSLEGAINIQYF
TGTGCCAGCAGCTCGAGCCTTGAGGGTGCCATAAACATTCAGTACTTC
>TRBJ2-7|NA|NA|TRBV7-2
CASSLAGGEIYEQYF
TGTGCCAGCAGCTTAGCGGGTGGGGAGATCTACGAGCAGTACTTC
>TRBJ1-4|NA|few|TRBV29-1
CSVETEKVGEKLFF
TGCAGCGTTGAAACGGAAAAGGTTGGCGAAAAACTGTTTTTT
>TRBJ1-5|NA|NA|TRBV5-1
CASSFTGGVEPQHF
TGCGCCAGCAGCTTCACGGGAGGAGTAGAGCCCCAGCATTTT
>TRBJ2-3|TRBD1|NA|TRBV5-5
CASSFGTGAGSSTDTQYF
TGTGCCAGCAGCTTCGGGACAGGGGCCGGGTCGAGCACAGATACGCAGTATTTT
>TRBJ2-7|NA|NA|TRBV5-8
CASSILEQYF
TGTGCCAGCAGCATCCTCGAGCAGTACTTC
>TRBJ1-1|NA|NA|TRBV5-1
CASSLVAGMNTEAFF
TGCGCCAGCAGCTTGGTTGCGGGGATGAACACTGAAGCTTTCTTT
>TRBJ2-1|TRBD2|NA|TRBV11-3
CASSSRTLAGLYNEQFF
TGTGCCAGCAGCTCCCGTACGTTAGCGGGGCTCTACAATGAGCAGTTCTTC
>TRBJ2-1|TRBD2|many|TRBV5-1
CASGRTSGYNEQFF
TGCGCCAGCGGCCGGACTAGCGGTTACAATGAGCAGTTCTTC
>TRBJ2-7|NA|NA|TRBV20-1
CSASPRFFGEEYF
TGCAGTGCTAGCCCTCGATTCTTCGGCGAAGAGTACTTC
>TRBJ2-1|NA|NA|TRBV20-1
CSARVLNISLGSYNEQFF
TGCAGTGCTAGAGTGCTCAATATTTCTTTAGGCTCCTACAATGAGCAGTTCTTC
>TRBJ2-1|TRBD2|few|TRBV30
CAWASGRVNEQFF
TGTGCCTGGGCTAGCGGGAGAGTGAATGAGCAGTTCTTC
>TRBJ2-5|NA|many|TRBV12-5
CASGLREETQYF
TGTGCTAGTGGTTTGCGGGAAGAGACCCAGTACTTC
>TRBJ2-3|TRBD2|NA|TRBV7-6
CASSRTGGRLTDTQYF
TGTGCCAGCAGCCGTACCGGGGGGAGGCTCACAGATACGCAGTATTTT
>TRBJ2-7|NA|many|TRBV28
CASRLDGEVSYEQYF
TGTGCCAGCAGATTGGACGGAGAGGTTTCCTACGAGCAGTACTTC
>TRBJ1-2|NA|many|TRBV5-1
CASTEDRRDGYTF
TGCGCCAGCACCGAAGACAGGCGGGACGGCTACACCTTC
>TRBJ2-3|NA|NA|TRBV11-2
CASSVTGMQDTQYF
TGTGCCAGCAGCGTCACAGGGATGCAAGATACGCAGTATTTT
>TRBJ1-2|NA|NA|TRBV7-9
CASSPRGAADGYTF
TGTGCCAGCAGCCCCCGGGGGGCTGCGGATGGCTACACCTTC
>TRBJ1-2|NA|NA|TRBV12-3/TRBV12-4
CASSSHTGTDLYGYTF
TGTGCCAGCAGTTCCCACACCGGGACGGACTTGTATGGCTACACCTTC
>TRBJ1-4|NA|NA|TRBV28
CASSPTGLAPRGEKLFF
TGTGCCAGCAGCCCCACAGGGCTCGCCCCGAGGGGTGAAAAACTGTTTTTT
>TRBJ2-3|TRBD2|NA|TRBV9
CASSSSGGGATDTQYF
TGTGCCAGCAGCTCCAGTGGCGGGGGGGCGACAGATACGCAGTATTTT
>TRBJ1-2|NA|NA|TRBV29-1
CSLPQGHGYTF
TGCAGCCTTCCTCAGGGTCATGGCTACACCTTC
>TRBJ1-1|TRBD1|few|TRBV6-5
CASSYFGQGLNTEAFF
TGTGCCAGCAGTTACTTTGGACAGGGGTTGAACACTGAAGCTTTCTTT